Here is one T cell receptor (beta chain) with its context. Its specific antigen is unknown. No per-base quality is available; no much larger clone lies one base away. Different DNA sequences within this sample yield the same CDR3. To sequence the TCRbeta CDR3 region, genomic DNA was isolated from the sorted cells. TCRbeta CDR3 regions were sequenced using the immunoSEQ Assay. Imported from immuneACCESS, the table was reduced by TCRdb to in-frame sequences with V and J called. These copies leave out some clones; in studies compared against another copy, an unresolved V gene accounts for under half, and the cause of the remainder is not known. Within this sample are 60,000 to 75,000 clones, with around 85% of them counted one time only. The ten top clones hold 6.1% of the sample. This entry is derived from a study of OX40 agonist ivuxolimab in advanced cancers. Study-wide context: Ivuxolimab was an agonistic, fully human IgG2 monoclonal antibody directed against OX40 (CD134), a costimulatory receptor. Intravenous ivuxolimab was administered to patients every 2 weeks at six dose levels: 0.01, 0.1, 0.3, 1.5, 3 and 10 mg/kg. Among the approximately 54 dose-escalation patients, about 20 had hepatocellular carcinoma, around 15 melanoma, 9 renal cell carcinoma and 9 head and neck cancer. A male proportion of 82.7% and a mean age of 60 years, ranging from roughly 20 to 80, were recorded for the dose-escalation cohort. Prior anti-PD-1, anti-PD-L1 or anti-CTLA-4 therapy was permitted, and about two fifths of dose-escalation patients had received checkpoint inhibitors. Partial responses occurred in three dose-escalation patients, of whom one had hepatocellular carcinoma and two had cutaneous melanoma. The point of sequencing TCRbeta in the periphery was to test whether ivuxolimab changed TCR sequence diversity and drove clonal T-cell expansion. The paper covers the monotherapy dose-escalation part of the phase I ivuxolimab trial, which included N of about 50 patients. Overall study outcomes, separate from this receptor: At doses of 0.1 to 3.0 mg/kg, clonal expansion of both CD4+ and CD8+ T cells in blood was seen between baseline and week 6. After ivuxolimab, expanded clones were on average more numerous among CD8+ T cells than among CD4+ T cells. Low levels of normalized T-cell clonal expansion were also seen in some nonresponding patients. Which antigens the clonally expanded peripheral T cells were specific for was not determined. In the 0.1-3.0 mg/kg groups, partial responders were among the patients with the lowest normalized peripheral clonal expansion, particularly in CD8+ T cells.

Patients with autoimmune disease history or receiving systemic immunosuppression were excluded from the trial. Peripheral blood for TCR sequencing was drawn from every dose cohort at baseline, at cycle 4 day 1 and at cycle 7 day 1. Samples were obtained from an open-label, multicenter, first-in-human phase I dose-escalation trial of ivuxolimab. Adults with locally advanced or metastatic melanoma, renal cell, hepatocellular, or head and neck squamous cell carcinoma were enrolled in the trial. Before TCR sequencing, CD4+ and CD8+ T cells were separately sorted from peripheral blood. The V end loses 0 bases and the J end loses 5 bases, and a stretch of 4 bases separates them. CDR1 and CDR2, per the germline V gene, are MNHEY and SVGAGI. The CDR3, cysteine through phenylalanine, is 12 amino acids long. The CDR3 DNA has 36 bases and is translated from base 1.

The TCR originated in an adult with an advanced solid tumor such as melanoma, head and neck, liver or kidney cancer. The material was CD4+ or CD8+ T cells sorted from blood, obtained in a trial of the OX40 agonist ivuxolimab. The rearranged chain carries TRBV6-5 and TRBJ1-2, with the D gene uncertain. The bases read TGTGCCAGCAGTTACTCAAATTATGGCTACACCTTC. Its amino acids are CASSYSNYGYTF.